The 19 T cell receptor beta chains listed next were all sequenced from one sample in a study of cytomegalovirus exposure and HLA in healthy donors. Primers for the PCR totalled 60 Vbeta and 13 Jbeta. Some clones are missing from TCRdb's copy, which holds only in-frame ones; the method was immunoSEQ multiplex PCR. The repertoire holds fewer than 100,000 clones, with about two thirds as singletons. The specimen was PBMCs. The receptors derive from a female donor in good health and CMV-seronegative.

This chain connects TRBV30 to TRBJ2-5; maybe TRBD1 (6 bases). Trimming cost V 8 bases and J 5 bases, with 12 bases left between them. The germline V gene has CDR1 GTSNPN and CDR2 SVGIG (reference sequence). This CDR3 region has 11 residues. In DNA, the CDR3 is TGTGCCCACACGAGGGGGGAGACCCAGTACTTC. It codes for CAHTRGETQYF.

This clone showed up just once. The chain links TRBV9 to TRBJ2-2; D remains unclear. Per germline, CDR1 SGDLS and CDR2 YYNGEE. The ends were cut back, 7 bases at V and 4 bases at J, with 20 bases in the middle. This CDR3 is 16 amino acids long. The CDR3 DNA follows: TGTGCCAGCCCGAATTCTGGCACAGATCTCACCGGGGAGCTGTTTTTT. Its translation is CASPNSGTDLTGELFF. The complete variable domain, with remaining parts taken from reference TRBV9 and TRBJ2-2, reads DSGVTQTPKHLITATGQRVTLRCSPRSGDLSVYWYQQSLDQGLQFLIQYYNGEERAKGNILERFSAQQFPDLHSELNLSSLELGDSALYFCASPNSGTDLTGELFFGEGSRLTVL.

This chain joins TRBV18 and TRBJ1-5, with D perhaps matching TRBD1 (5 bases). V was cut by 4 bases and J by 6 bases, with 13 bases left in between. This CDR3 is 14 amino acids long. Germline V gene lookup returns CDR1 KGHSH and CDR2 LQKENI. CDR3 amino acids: CASSLRGLGQPQHF. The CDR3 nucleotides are TGTGCCAGCTCACTAAGGGGCTTAGGTCAGCCCCAGCATTTT.

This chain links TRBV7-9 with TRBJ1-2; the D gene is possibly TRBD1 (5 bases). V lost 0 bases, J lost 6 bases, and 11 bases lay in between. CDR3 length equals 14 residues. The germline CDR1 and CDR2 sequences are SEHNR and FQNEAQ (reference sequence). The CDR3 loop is CASSLAGQGDGYTF. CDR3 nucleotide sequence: TGTGCCAGCAGCTTAGCGGGGCAGGGTGATGGCTACACCTTC.

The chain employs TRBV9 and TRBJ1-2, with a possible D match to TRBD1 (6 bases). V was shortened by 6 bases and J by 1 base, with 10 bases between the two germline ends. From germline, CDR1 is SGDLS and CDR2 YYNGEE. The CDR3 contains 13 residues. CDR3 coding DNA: TGTGCCAGCACAGGGGTAGTTAACTATGGCTACACCTTC. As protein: CASTGVVNYGYTF.

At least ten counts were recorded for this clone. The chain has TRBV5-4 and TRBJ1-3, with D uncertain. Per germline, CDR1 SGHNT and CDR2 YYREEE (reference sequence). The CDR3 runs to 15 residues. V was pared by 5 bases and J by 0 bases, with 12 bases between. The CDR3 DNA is TGTGCCAGCAGTAGTAGCGGCTACTCTGGAAACACCATATATTTT. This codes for CASSSSGYSGNTIYF. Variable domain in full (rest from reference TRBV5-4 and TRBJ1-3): ETGVTQSPTHLIKTRGQQVTLRCSSQSGHNTVSWYQQALGQGPQFIFQYYREEENGRGNFPPRFSGLQFPNYSSELNVNALELDDSALYLCASSSSGYSGNTIYFGEGSWLTVV.

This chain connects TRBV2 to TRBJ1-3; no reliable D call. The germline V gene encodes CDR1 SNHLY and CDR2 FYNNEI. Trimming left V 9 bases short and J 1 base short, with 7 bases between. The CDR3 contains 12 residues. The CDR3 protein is CASQASGNTIYF. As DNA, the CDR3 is TGTGCCAGTCAGGCATCTGGAAACACCATATATTTT. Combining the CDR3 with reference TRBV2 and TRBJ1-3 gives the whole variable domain EPEVTQTPSHQVTQMGQEVILRCVPISNHLYFYWYRQILGQKVEFLVSFYNNEISEKSEIFDDQFSVERPDGSNFTLKIRSTKLEDSAMYFCASQASGNTIYFGEGSWLTVV.

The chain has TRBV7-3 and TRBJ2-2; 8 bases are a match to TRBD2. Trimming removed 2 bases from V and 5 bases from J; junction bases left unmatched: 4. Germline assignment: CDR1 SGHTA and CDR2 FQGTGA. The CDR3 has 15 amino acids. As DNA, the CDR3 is TGTGCCAGCAGCTTATTTCCTAGCGGGACCGGGGAGCTGTTTTTT. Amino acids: CASSLFPSGTGELFF.

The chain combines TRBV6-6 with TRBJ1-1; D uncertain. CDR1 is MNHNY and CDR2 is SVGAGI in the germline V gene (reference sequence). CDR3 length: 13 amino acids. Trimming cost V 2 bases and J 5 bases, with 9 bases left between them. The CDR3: CASSYGSRTEAFF. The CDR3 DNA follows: TGTGCCAGCAGTTACGGGTCTAGGACTGAAGCTTTCTTT.

CDR3 residues: CASSYRGSGNTIYF. The CDR3 region has the DNA TGTGCCAGCAGCTACAGGGGCTCTGGAAACACCATATATTTT. The chain joins TRBV7-8 to TRBJ1-3, with TRBD1 identical over 7 bases. The germline gives CDR1 SGHVS, CDR2 FQNEAQ. V shed 4 bases and J 0 bases; nucleotides not matched to a gene: 0. The CDR3 is made up of 14 amino acids.

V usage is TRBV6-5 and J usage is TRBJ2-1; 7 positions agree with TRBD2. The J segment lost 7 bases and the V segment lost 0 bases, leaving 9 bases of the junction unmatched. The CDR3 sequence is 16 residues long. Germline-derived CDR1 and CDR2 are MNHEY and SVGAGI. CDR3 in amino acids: CASSYSKRGQGNEQFF. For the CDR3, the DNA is TGTGCCAGCAGTTACTCGAAGCGGGGCCAAGGGAATGAGCAGTTCTTC.

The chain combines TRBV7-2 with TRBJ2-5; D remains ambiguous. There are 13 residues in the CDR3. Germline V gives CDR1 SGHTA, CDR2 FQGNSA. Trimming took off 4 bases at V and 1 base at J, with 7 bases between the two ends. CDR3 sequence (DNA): TGTGCCAGCAGCTCCCGAGCCCAAGAGACCCAGTACTTC. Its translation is CASSSRAQETQYF.

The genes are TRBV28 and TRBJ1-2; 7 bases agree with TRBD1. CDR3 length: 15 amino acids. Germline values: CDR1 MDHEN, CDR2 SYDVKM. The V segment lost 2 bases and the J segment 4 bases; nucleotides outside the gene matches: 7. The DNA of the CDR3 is TGTGCCAGCAGTTTAGAAGGGGGCAGGGGCTATGGCTACACCTTC. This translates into CASSLEGGRGYGYTF.

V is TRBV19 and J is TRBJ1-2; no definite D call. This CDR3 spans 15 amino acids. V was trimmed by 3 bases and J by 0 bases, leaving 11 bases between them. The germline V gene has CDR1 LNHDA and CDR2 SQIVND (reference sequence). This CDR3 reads CASSMGSGANYGYTF. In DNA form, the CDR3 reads TGTGCCAGTAGTATGGGATCGGGAGCTAACTATGGCTACACCTTC.

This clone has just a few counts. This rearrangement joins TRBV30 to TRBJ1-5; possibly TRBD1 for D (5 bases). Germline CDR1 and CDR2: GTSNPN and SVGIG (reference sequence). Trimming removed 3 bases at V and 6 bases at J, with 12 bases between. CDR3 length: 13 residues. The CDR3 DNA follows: TGTGCCTGGAGCCAGGGAGGCAGTCAGCCCCAGCATTTT. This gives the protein CAWSQGGSQPQHF.

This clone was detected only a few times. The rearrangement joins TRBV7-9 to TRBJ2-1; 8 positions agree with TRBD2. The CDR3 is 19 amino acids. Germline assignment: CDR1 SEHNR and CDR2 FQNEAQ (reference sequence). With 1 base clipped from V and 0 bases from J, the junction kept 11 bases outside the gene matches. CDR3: CASSLVVGGGISSYNEQFF. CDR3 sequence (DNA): TGTGCCAGCAGCTTAGTAGTGGGCGGGGGGATAAGCTCCTACAATGAGCAGTTCTTC. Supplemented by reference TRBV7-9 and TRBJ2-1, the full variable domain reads DTGVSQNPRHKITKRGQNVTFRCDPISEHNRLYWYRQTLGQGPEFLTYFQNEAQLEKSRLLSDRFSAERPKGSFSTLEIQRTEQGDSAMYLCASSLVVGGGISSYNEQFFGPGTRLTVL.

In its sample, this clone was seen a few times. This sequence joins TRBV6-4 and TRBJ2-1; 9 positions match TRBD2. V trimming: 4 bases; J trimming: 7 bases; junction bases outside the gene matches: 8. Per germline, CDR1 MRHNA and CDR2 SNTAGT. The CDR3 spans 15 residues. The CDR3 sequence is CASSGIAGAQNEQFF. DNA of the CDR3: TGTGCCAGCAGTGGAATAGCGGGAGCTCAAAATGAGCAGTTCTTC.

The CDR3 DNA reads TGTGCCAGCAGCCAGTGGGGGACAGGGACTCATAATTCACCCCTCCACTTT. Translated, it gives CASSQWGTGTHNSPLHF. The rearrangement uses TRBV7-6 and TRBJ1-6; 9 bases map to TRBD1. V lost 5 bases to trimming and J lost 5 bases; unmatched junction nucleotides: 10. The CDR3 runs to 17 residues. The germline V gene has CDR1 SGHVS and CDR2 FNYEAQ.

DNA for the CDR3: TGTGCCAGCAGCTTTCCCCCTGGGGCCAATGAGCAGTTCTTC. Residues: CASSFPPGANEQFF. This rearrangement joins TRBV7-6 to TRBJ2-1, with D maybe TRBD1 (5 bases). V dropped 3 bases and J dropped 6 bases, with 12 bases sitting between them. The CDR3 is 14 residues long. Germline CDR1 SGHVS, CDR2 FNYEAQ.